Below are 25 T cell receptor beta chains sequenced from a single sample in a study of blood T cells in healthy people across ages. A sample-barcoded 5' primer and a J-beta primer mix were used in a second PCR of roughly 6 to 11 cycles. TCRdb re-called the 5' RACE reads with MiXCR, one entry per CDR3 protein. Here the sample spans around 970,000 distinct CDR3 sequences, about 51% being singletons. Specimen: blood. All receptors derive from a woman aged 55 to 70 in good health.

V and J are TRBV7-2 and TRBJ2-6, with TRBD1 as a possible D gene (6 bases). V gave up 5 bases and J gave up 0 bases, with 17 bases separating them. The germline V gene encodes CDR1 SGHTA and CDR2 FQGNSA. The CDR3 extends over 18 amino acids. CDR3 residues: CASSSRGGGNSGANVLTF. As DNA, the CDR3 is TGTGCCAGCAGCAGCAGGGGCGGTGGGAACTCTGGGGCCAACGTCCTGACTTTC.

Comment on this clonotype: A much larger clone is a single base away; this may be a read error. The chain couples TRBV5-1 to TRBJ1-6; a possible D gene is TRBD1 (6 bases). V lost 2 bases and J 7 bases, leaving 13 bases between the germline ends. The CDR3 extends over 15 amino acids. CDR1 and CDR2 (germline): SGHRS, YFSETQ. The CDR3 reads CASSFHGGENSPLHF. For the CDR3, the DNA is TGCGCCAGCAGCTTCCATGGGGGCGAAAATTCACCCCTCCACTTT. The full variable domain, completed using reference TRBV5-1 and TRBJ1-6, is KAGVTQTPRYLIKTRGQQVTLSCSPISGHRSVSWYQQTPGQGLQFLFEYFSETQRNKGNFPGRFSGRQFSNSRSEMNVSTLELGDSALYLCASSFHGGENSPLHFGNGTRLTVT.

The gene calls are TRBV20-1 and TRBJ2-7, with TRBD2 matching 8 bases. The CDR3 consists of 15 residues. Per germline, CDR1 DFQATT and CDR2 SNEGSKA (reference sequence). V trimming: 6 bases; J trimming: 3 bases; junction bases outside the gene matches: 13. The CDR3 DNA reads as TGCAGTGCCGAAGAGAGCGGGGGATGGGACTACGAGCAGTACTTC. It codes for CSAEESGGWDYEQYF.

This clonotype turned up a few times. The CDR3 coding sequence is TGCAGTGCGCTTAGCGGGATCTCCTACGAGCAGTACTTC. Translated: CSALSGISYEQYF. The V gene is TRBV20-1, the J gene TRBJ2-7, with TRBD2 matching over 8 bases. V gave up 6 bases and J gave up 0 bases; unmatched junction bases: 4. The length of the CDR3 is 13 residues. Germline V gene data show CDR1 as DFQATT and CDR2 as SNEGSKA (reference sequence).

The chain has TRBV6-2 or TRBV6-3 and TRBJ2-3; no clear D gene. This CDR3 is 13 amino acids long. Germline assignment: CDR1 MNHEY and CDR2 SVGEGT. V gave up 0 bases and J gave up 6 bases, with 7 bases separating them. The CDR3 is CASSYSNPDTQYF. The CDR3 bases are TGTGCCAGCAGTTACTCGAACCCGGATACGCAGTATTTT.

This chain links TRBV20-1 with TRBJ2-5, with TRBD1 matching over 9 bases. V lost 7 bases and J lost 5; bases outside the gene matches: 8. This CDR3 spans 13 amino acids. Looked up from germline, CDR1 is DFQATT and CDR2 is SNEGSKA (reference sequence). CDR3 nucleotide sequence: TGCAGTGGGAGGGGACAGGGTCGGGAGACCCAGTACTTC. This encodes CSGRGQGRETQYF.

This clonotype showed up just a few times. The CDR3 loop reads CASSYTLEGLPYEQYF. The CDR3, as DNA: TGTGCCAGCAGTTACACGTTGGAGGGACTGCCCTACGAGCAGTACTTC. The V gene is TRBV6-5, the J gene TRBJ2-7, with D perhaps matching TRBD2 (6 bases). Trimming stripped 2 bases from V and 2 bases from J, with 16 bases between. CDR3 length: 16 amino acids. Germline assignment: CDR1 MNHEY and CDR2 SVGAGI.

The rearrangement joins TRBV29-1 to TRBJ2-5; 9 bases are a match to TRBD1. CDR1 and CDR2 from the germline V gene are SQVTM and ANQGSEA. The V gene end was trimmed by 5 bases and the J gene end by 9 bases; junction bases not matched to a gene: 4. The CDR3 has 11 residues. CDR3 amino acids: CSVRTGDSQYF. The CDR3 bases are TGCAGCGTTAGGACAGGGGATTCCCAGTACTTC.

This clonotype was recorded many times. In nucleotides, the CDR3 is TGCAGCGTTGCGACACAGGGTAACACTGAAGCTTTCTTT. It is translated as CSVATQGNTEAFF. The gene calls are TRBV29-1 and TRBJ1-1; weak D call: TRBD1 (6 bases). V dropped 4 bases and J dropped 2 bases, with 11 bases sitting between them. CDR1 is SQVTM and CDR2 is ANQGSEA in the germline V gene. This CDR3 has 13 amino acids.

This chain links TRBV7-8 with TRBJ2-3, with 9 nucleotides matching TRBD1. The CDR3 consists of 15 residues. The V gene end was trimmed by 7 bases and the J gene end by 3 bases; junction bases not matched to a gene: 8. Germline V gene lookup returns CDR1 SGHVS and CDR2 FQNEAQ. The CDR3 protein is CASNPRDRVTDTQYF. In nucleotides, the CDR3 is TGTGCCAGCAACCCCCGGGACAGGGTGACAGATACGCAGTATTTT.

CDR3 coding DNA: TGTGCCAGCAGTTTGTTCGGGACAGGGGCATATTCACCCCTCCACTTT. Translated: CASSLFGTGAYSPLHF. The J gene is TRBJ1-6, the V gene TRBV28, with 10 bases identical to TRBD1. The CDR3 has 16 residues. Trimming cost V 3 bases and J 8 bases; bases outside gene matches: 7. Germline CDR1 reads MDHEN; CDR2 reads SYDVKM.

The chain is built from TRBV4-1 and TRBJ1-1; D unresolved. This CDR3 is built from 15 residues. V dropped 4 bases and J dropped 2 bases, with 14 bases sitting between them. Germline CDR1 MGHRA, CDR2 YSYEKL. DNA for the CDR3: TGCGCCAGCAGCCTAGCCAGACAAGGAAACACTGAAGCTTTCTTT. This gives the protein CASSLARQGNTEAFF.

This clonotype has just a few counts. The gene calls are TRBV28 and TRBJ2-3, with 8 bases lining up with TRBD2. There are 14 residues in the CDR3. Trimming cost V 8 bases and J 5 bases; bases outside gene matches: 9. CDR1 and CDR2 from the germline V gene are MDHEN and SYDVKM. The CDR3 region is CASSPAGVVDTQYF. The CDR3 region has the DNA TGTGCCAGCTCTCCAGCGGGAGTGGTAGATACGCAGTATTTT.

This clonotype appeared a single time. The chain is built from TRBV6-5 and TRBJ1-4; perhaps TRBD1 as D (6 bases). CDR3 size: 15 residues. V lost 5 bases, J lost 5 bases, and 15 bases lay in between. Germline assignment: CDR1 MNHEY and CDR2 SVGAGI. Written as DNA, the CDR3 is TGTGCCAGCAGTGAAAACCGGGACATGAATGAAAAACTGTTTTTT. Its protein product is CASSENRDMNEKLFF.

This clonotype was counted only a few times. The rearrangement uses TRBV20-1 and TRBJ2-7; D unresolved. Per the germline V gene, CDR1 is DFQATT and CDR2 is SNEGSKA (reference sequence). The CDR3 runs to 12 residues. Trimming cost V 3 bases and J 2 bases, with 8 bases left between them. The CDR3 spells CSASKVAYEQYF. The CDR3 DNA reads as TGCAGTGCTAGCAAAGTAGCCTACGAGCAGTACTTC.

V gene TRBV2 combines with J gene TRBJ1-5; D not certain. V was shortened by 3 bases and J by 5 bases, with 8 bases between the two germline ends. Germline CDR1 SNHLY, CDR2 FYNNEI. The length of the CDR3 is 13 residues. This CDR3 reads CASSDPGYQPQHF. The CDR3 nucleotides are TGTGCCAGCAGTGATCCGGGGTATCAGCCCCAGCATTTT.

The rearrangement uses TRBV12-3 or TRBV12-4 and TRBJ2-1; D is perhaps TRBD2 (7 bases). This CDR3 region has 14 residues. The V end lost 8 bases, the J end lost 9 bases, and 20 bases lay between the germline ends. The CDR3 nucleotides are TGTGCCAGCCGCGAGGGGGGGCGTCGGGGTGAGCAGTTCTTC. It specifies CASREGGRRGEQFF.

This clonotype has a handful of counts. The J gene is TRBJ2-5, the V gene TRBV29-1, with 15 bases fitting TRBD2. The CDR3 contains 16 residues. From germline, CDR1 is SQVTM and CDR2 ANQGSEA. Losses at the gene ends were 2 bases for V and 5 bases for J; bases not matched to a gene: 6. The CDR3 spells CSVERTSGRAMETQYF. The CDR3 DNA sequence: TGCAGCGTTGAAAGGACTAGCGGGAGGGCCATGGAGACCCAGTACTTC.

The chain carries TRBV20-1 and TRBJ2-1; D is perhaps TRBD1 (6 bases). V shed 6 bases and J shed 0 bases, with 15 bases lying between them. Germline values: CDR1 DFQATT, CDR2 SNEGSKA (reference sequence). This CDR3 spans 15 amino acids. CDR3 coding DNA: TGCAGTGCCATACCCCTAGGGGGCTCCTACAATGAGCAGTTCTTC. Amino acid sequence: CSAIPLGGSYNEQFF.

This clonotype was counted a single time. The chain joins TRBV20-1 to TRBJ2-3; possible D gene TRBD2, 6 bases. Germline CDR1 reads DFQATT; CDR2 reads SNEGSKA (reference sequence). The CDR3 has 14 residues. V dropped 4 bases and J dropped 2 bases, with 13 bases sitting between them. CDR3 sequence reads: CSAMRDGYTDTQYF. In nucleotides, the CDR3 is TGCAGTGCTATGCGGGACGGCTACACAGATACGCAGTATTTT.

This chain's CDR3 is CASSFDRGHTGELFF. CDR3 nucleotide sequence: TGTGCCAGCAGTTTTGACAGGGGACACACCGGGGAGCTGTTTTTT. This chain connects TRBV12-3 or TRBV12-4 to TRBJ2-2; 8 nucleotides align to TRBD1. J gave up 3 bases and V 3 bases, and 3 bases lay outside the gene matches. This CDR3 has 15 residues.

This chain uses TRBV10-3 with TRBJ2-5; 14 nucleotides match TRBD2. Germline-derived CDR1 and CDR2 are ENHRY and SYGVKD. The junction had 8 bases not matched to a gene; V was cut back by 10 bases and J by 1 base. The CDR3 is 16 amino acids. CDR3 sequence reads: CATGTSGGWAQETQYF. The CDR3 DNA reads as TGTGCCACGGGGACTAGCGGGGGATGGGCCCAAGAGACCCAGTACTTC.

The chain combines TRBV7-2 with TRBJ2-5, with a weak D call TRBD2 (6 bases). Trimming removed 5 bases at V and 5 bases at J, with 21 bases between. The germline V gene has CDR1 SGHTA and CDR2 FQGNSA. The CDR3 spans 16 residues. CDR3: CASSPLPSDRRETQYF. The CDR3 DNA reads TGTGCCAGCAGCCCCCTTCCTAGCGACCGACGGGAGACCCAGTACTTC.

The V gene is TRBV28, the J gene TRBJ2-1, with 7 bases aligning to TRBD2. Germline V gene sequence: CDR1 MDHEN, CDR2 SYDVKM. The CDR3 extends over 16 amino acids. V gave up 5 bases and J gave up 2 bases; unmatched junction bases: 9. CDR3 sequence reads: CASSPISSGAYNEQFF. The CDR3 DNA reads TGTGCCAGCAGTCCTATCTCCAGCGGGGCCTACAATGAGCAGTTCTTC.

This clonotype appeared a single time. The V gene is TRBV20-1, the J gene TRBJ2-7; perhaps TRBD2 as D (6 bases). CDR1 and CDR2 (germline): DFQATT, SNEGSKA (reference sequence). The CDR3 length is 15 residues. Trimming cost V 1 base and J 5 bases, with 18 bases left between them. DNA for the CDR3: TGCAGTGCTAGAGGTAGCGGACCCAGCGGTCACGAGCAGTACTTC. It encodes CSARGSGPSGHEQYF.